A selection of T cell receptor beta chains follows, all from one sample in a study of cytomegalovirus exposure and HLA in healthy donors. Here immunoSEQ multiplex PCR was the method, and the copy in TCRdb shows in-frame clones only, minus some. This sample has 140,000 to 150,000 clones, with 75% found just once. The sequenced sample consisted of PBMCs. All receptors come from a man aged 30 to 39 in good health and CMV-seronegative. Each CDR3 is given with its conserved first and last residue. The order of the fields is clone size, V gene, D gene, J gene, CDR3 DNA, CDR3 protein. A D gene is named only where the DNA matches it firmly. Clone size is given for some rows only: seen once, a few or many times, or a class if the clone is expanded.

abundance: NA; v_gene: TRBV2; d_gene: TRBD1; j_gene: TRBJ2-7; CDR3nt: TGTGCCAGCAGTGAAACAGGGGGCGAATGGCAGTACTTC; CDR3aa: CASSETGGEWQYF
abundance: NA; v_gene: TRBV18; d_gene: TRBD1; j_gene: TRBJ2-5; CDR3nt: TGTGCCAGCTCATGGACAGGGGATGGAGAGACCCAGTACTTC; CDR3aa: CASSWTGDGETQYF
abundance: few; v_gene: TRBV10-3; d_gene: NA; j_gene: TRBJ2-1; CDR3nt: TGTGCCATCAGTGACGTCGGGGGGCCGTCCTACAATGAGCAGTTCTTC; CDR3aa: CAISDVGGPSYNEQFF
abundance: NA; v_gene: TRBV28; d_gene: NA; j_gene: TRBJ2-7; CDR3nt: TGTGCCAGCAGTTTAAGTTGGGACTTTGACTCCTACGAGCAGTACTTC; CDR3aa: CASSLSWDFDSYEQYF
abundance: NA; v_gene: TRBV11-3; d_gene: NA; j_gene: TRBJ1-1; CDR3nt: TGTGCCAGCAGCTGGGGGCGTACTGAAGCTTTCTTT; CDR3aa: CASSWGRTEAFF
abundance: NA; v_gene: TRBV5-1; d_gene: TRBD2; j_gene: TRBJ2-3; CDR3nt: TGCGCCAGCAGCATACTAGGGACTAGCGGGGGCACAGATACGCAGTATTTT; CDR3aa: CASSILGTSGGTDTQYF
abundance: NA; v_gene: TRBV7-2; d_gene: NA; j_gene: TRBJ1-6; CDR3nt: TGTGCCAGCAGCTTGACCCGGGATTCACCCCTCCACTTT; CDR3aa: CASSLTRDSPLHF
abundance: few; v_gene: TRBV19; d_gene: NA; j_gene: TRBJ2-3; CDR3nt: TGTGCCAGTAGTCCGAGACAGTTTTGGAGCACAGATACGCAGTATTTT; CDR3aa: CASSPRQFWSTDTQYF
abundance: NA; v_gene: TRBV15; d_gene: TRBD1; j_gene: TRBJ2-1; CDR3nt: TGTGCCACCAATACAGGGGGGAATGAGCAGTTCTTC; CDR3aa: CATNTGGNEQFF
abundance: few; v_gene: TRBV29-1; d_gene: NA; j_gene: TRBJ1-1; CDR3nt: TGCAGCACCTGGGGGGGCACTGAAGCTTTCTTT; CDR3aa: CSTWGGTEAFF
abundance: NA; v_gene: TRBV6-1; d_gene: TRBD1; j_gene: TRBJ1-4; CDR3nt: TGTGCCAGCAGGGCCCCAGGGGGGTATGAAAAACTGTTTTTT; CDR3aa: CASRAPGGYEKLFF
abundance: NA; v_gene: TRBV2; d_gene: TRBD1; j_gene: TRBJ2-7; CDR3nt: TGTGCCAGCAGTGGGACAGGGGGTTCCTACGAGCAGTACTTC; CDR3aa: CASSGTGGSYEQYF
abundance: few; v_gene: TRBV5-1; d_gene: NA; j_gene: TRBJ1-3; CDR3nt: TGCGCCAGCAGTAAGGACAGAGAGGCCTCTGGAAACACCATATATTTT; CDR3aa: CASSKDREASGNTIYF
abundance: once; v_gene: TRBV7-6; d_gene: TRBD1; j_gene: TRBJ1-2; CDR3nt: TGTGCCAGCAGCCCCGTTCCCGGGACAGATTTCCTCTATGGCTACACCTTC; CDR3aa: CASSPVPGTDFLYGYTF
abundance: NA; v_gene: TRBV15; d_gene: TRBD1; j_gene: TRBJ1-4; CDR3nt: TGTGCCACCAGCAGAGATTATGACGGGACAGGGCTTGAAAAACTGTTTTTT; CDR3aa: CATSRDYDGTGLEKLFF
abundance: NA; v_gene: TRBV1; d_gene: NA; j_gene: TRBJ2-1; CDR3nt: TGCACCAGCAGCCAAGCTAGCGGGAGGGCCTACAATGAGCAGTTCTTC; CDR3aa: CTSSQASGRAYNEQFF
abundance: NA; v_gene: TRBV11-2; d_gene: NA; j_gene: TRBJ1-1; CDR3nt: TGTGCCAGCAGCTACAAAGGAGGGACTGAAGCTTTCTTT; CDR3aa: CASSYKGGTEAFF
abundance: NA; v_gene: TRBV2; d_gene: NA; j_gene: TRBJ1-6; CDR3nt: TGTGCCAGCAGTGAAGCGCTTCAGGCAGAATCACCCCTCCACTTT; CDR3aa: CASSEALQAESPLHF
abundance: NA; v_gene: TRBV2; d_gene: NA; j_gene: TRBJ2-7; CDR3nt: TGTGCCAGCAGTGGCGACAGCTACGAGCAGTACTTC; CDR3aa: CASSGDSYEQYF
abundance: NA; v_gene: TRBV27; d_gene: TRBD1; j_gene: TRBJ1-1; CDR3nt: TGTGCCAGCACTCGGGACAGCGGAGGGACTGAAGCTTTCTTT; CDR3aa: CASTRDSGGTEAFF
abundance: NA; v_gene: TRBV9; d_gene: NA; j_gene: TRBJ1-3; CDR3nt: TGTGCCAGCAGCGTAGGGCAAACCCTGAACACCATATATTTT; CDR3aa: CASSVGQTLNTIYF
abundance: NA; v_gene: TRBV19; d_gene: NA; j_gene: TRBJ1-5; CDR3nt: TGTGCCAGTAGTGCAGACGGACAATACTATAGCAATCAGCCCCAGCATTTT; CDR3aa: CASSADGQYYSNQPQHF
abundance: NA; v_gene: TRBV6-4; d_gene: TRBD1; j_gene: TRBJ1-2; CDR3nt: TGTGCCAGCAGGGGGACAGGGCACGCGGGCTACACCTTC; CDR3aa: CASRGTGHAGYTF
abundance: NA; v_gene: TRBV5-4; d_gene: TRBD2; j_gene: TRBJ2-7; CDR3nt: TGTGCCAGCAGCGGATGGCGGGAGAGCTCCTACGAGCAGTACTTC; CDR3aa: CASSGWRESSYEQYF
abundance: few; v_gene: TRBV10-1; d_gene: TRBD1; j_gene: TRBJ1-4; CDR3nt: TGCGCCAGCAGTACTGACAGGGGTGGAAAACTGTTTTTT; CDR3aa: CASSTDRGGKLFF
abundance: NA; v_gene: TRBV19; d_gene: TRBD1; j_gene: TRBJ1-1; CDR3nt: TGTGCCACGCGACAGGGTGGAGCTTTCTTT; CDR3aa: CATRQGGAFF
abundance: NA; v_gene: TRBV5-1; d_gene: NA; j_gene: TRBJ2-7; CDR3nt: TGCGCCAGCAGCTTGAGGGGTCCGGGGACACCTCTGGGCTACGAGCAGTACTTC; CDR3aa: CASSLRGPGTPLGYEQYF
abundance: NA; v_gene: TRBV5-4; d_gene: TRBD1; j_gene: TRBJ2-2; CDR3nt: TGTGCCAGCAGCTGGACAGGGGACACCGGGGAGCTGTTTTTT; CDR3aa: CASSWTGDTGELFF
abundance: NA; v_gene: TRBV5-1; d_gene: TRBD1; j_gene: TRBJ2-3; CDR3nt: TGCGCCAGCAGCCCGACAGGGTCCACAGATACGCAGTATTTT; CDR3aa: CASSPTGSTDTQYF
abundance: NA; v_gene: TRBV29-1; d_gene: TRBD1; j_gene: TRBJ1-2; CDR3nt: TGCAGCGTTGAAGATCACGGCGGGCAGGGGGCTGATGGCTACACCTTC; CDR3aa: CSVEDHGGQGADGYTF
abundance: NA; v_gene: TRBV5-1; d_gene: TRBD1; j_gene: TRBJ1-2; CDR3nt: TGCGCCAGCAGCTTGGGGGCACCGGGACAGTCCTATGGCTACACCTTC; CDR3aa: CASSLGAPGQSYGYTF
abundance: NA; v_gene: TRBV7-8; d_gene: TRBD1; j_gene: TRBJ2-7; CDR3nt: TGTGCCAGCAGCTCCAGCTCTTTTAATCTGGGACAGCGCTGGTACGAGCAGTACTTC; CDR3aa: CASSSSSFNLGQRWYEQYF
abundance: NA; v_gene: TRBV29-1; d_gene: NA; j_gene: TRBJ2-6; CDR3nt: TGCAGCGCCACTAGCTCTGGGGCCAACGTCCTGACTTTC; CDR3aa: CSATSSGANVLTF
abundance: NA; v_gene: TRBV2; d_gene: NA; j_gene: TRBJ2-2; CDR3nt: TGTGCCAGCAGAGCCGGGGGAACCGGGGAGCTGTTTTTT; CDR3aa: CASRAGGTGELFF
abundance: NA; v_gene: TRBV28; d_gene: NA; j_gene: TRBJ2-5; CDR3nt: TGTGCCAGCAGTTCTCGCCGGGTGCACCAAGAGACCCAGTACTTC; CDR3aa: CASSSRRVHQETQYF
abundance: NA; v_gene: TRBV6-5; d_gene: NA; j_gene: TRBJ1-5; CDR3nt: TGTGCCAGCAGTTACTCGAGGGTCAGCAATCAGCCCCAGCATTTT; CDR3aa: CASSYSRVSNQPQHF
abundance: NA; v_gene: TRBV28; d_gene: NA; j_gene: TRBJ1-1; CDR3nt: TGTGCCAGCAGTTTTGTCACAGGGCGGATGAACACTGAAGCTTTCTTT; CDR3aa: CASSFVTGRMNTEAFF
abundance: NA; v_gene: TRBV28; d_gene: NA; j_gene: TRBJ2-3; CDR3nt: TGTGCCAGCAGTCAGACGACCGGGTACCCAGATACGCAGTATTTT; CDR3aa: CASSQTTGYPDTQYF
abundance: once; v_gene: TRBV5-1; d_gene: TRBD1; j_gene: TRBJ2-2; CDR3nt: TGCGCCAGCAGCTTGGCGGGACAGGGGACCGGGGAGCTGTTTTTT; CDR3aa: CASSLAGQGTGELFF
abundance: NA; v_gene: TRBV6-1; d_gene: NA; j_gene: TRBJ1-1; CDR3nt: TGTGCCAGCAGTGAATCAGGGGACACTGAAGCTTTCTTT; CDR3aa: CASSESGDTEAFF
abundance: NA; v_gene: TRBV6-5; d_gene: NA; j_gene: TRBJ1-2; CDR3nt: TGTGCCAGCAGTAACTCACAGGGCCGTGGCTACACCTTC; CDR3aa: CASSNSQGRGYTF
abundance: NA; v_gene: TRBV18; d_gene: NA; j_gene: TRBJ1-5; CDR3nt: TGTGCCAGCTCACTCAGCCAGGGAAGCGGGAGCAATCAGCCCCAGCATTTT; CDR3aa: CASSLSQGSGSNQPQHF